The clone carrying this T cell receptor (beta chain) occurred a few times. The data were obtained in a study of blood T cell repertoires in COVID-19. TCRdb's table, derived via immunoSEQ multiplex PCR, lists solely in-frame clones and lacks some. The sample contains 250,000 to 350,000 clones, around 89% of which appear only once. Per the germline V gene, CDR1 is MNHEY and CDR2 is SMNVEV (reference sequence). Trimming removed 1 base at V and 6 bases at J, with 10 bases between. The CDR3 runs 13 residues. The sequence derives from a woman aged 45-59 years who had recovered from COVID-19. The rearrangement uses TRBV27 and TRBJ2-7; D remains unclear. Sample: PBMCs or T cells enriched from blood (not recorded which). As DNA, the CDR3 is TGTGCCAGCAGTTTATTATCTGACTCCGAGCAGTACTTC. Its protein product is CASSLLSDSEQYF.